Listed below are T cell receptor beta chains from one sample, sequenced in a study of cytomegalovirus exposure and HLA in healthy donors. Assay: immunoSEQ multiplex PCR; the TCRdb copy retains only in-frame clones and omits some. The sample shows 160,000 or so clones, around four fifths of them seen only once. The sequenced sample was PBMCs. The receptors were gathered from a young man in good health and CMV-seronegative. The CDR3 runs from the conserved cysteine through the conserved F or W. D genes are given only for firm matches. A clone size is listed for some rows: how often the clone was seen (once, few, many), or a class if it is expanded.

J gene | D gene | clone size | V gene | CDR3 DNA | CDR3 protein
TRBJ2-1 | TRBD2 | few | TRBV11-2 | TGTGCCAGCAGCTTTCGGGCTAGCGGGATTACGAATGAGCAGTTCTTC | CASSFRASGITNEQFF
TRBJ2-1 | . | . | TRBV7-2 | TGTGCCAGCAGCTTAGGTCAGGGGCCCAATGAGCAGTTCTTC | CASSLGQGPNEQFF
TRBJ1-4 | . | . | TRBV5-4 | TGTGCCAGCAGCGGGGCCAGGAATGAAAAACTGTTTTTT | CASSGARNEKLFF
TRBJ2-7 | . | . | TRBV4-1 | TGCGCCAGCAGCCAAGCGGGACTGTCCTACGAGCAGTACTTC | CASSQAGLSYEQYF
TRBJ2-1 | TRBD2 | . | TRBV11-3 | TGTGCCAGCAGCCTGGGACTAGCCAACAATGAGCAGTTCTTC | CASSLGLANNEQFF
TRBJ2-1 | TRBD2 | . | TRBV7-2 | TGTGCCAGCAGCTTAGAGGCGGGAGCCCCCTACAATGAGCAGTTCTTC | CASSLEAGAPYNEQFF
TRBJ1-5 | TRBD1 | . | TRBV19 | TGTGCCAGTAGTATGACTGGGACAGGGTATCAGCCCCAGCATTTT | CASSMTGTGYQPQHF
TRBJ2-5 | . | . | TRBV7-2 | TGTGCCAGCAGCTCGATTCTACTTGGCGGACTTCAAGAGACCCAGTACTTC | CASSSILLGGLQETQYF
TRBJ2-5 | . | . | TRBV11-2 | TGTGCCAGCAGCCATCTTCCGGGAGAGACGCAAGAGACCCAGTACTTC | CASSHLPGETQETQYF
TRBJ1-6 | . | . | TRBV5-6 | TGTGCCAGCGGCTTGATAGATTACGGTTCCCTCCACTTT | CASGLIDYGSLHF
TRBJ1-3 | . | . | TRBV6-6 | TGTGCCAGCAGGGGGGGGAACACCATATATTTT | CASRGGNTIYF